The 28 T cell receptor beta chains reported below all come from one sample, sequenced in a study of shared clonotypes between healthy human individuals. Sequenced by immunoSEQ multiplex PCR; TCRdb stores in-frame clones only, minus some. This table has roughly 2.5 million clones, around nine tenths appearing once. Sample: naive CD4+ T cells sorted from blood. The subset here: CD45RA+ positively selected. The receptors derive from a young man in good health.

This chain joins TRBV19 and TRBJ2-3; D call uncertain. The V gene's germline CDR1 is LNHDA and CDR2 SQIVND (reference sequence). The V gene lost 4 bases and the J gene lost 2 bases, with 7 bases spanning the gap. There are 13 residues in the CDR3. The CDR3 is CASSSTYTDTQYF. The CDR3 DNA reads TGTGCCAGTAGTAGCACTTACACAGATACGCAGTATTTT. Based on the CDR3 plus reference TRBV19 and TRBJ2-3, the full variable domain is DGGITQSPKYLFRKEGQNVTLSCEQNLNHDAMYWYRQDPGQGLRLIYYSQIVNDFQKGDIAEGYSVSREKKESFPLTVTSAQKNPTAFYLCASSSTYTDTQYFGPGTRLTVL.

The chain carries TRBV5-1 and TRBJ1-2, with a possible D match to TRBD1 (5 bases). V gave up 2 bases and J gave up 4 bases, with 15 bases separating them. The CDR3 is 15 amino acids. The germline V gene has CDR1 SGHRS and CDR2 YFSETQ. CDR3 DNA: TGCGCCAGCAGCTTTGGAGGGGCGGCTAGCTATGGCTACACCTTC. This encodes CASSFGGAASYGYTF.

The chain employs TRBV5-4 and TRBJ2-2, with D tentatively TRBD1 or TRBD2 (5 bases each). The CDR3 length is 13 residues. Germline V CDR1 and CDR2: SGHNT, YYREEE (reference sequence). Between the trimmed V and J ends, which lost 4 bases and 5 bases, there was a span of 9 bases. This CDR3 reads CASSGTKTGELFF. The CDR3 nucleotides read TGTGCCAGCAGCGGGACCAAGACCGGGGAGCTGTTTTTT.

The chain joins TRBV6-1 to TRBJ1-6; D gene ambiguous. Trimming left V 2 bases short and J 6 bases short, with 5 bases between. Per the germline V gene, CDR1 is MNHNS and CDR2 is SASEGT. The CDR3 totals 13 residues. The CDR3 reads CASSESPNSPLHF. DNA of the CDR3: TGTGCCAGCAGTGAATCCCCTAATTCACCCCTCCACTTT.

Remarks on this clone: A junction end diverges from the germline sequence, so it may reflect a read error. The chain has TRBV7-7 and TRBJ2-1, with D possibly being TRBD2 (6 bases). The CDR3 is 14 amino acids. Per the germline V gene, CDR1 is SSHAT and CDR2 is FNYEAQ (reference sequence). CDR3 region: CASSLGGFPTEQFF. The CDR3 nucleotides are TGTGCTAGCAGCTTAGGAGGGTTTCCCACTGAGCAGTTCTTC.

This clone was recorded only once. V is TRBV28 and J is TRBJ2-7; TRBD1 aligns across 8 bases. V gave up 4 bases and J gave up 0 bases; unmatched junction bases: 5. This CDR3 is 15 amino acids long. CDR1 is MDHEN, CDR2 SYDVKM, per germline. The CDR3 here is CASSSQGVSSYEQYF. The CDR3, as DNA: TGTGCCAGCAGTTCACAGGGGGTCAGCTCCTACGAGCAGTACTTC.

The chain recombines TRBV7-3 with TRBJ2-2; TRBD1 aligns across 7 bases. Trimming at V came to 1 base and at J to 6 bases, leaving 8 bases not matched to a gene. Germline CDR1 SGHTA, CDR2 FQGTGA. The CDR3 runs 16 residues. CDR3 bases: TGTGCCAGCAGCTTAAAAGGGGGCATTTTTCCCGGGGAGCTGTTTTTT. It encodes CASSLKGGIFPGELFF.

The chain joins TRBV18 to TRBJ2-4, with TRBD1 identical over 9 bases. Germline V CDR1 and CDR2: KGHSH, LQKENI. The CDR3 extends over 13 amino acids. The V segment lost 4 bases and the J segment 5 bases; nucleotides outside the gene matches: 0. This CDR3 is CASSRDRENIQYF. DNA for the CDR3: TGTGCCAGCTCACGGGACAGGGAAAACATTCAGTACTTC.

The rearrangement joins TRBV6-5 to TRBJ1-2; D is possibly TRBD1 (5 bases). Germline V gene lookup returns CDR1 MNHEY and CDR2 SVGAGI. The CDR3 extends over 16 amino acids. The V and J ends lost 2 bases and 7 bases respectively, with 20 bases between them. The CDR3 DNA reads TGTGCCAGCAGTTACGAACCCCCCGGGGCAGGCGGTGGCTACACCTTC. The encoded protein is CASSYEPPGAGGGYTF.

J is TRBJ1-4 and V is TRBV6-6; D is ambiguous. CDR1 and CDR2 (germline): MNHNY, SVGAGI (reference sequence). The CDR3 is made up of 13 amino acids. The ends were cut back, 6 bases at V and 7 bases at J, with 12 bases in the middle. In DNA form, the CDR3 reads TGTGCCAGCAGCTCCCCCAGGAGTGAAAAACTGTTTTTT. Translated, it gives CASSSPRSEKLFF.

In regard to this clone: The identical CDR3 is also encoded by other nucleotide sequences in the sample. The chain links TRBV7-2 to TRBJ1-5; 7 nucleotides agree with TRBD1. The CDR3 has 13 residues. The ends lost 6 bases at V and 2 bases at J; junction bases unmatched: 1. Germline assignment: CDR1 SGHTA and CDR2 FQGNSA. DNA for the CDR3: TGTGCCAGCAGTACAGGGGGCAATCAGCCCCAGCATTTT. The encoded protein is CASSTGGNQPQHF.

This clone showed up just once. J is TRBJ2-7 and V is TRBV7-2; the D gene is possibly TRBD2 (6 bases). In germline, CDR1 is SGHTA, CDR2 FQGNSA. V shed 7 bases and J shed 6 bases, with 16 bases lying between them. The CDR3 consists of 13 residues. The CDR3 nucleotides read TGTGCCAGCAACTACCCTCTAGCGTCCGAGCAGTACTTC. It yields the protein CASNYPLASEQYF.

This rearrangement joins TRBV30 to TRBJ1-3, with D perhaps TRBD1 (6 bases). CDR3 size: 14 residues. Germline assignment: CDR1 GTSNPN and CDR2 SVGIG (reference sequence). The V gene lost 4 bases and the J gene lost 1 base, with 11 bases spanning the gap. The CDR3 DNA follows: TGTGCCTGGACCGACAGGAGGTCTGGAAACACCATATATTTT. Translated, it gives CAWTDRRSGNTIYF.

The DNA of the CDR3 is TGTGCCAGCAGTTACCCGGACCGCTACAATGAGCAGTTCTTC. Protein sequence: CASSYPDRYNEQFF. The chain is built from TRBV6-5 and TRBJ2-1; D gene ambiguous. Between the trimmed V and J ends, which lost 2 bases and 3 bases, there was a span of 8 bases. Germline-derived CDR1 and CDR2 are MNHEY and SVGAGI. The CDR3 covers 14 residues.

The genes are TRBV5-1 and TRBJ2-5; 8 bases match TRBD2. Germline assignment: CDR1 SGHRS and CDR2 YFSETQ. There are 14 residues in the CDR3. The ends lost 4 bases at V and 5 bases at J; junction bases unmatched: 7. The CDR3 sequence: CASSDREGSETQYF. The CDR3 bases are TGCGCCAGCAGCGACCGGGAGGGGAGTGAGACCCAGTACTTC.

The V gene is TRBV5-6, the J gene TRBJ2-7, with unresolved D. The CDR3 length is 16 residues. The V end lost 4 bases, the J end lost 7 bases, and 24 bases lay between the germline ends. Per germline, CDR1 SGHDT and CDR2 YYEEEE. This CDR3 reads CASSLTQPGKIREQYF. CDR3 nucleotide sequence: TGTGCCAGCAGCCTAACCCAACCGGGCAAGATAAGAGAGCAGTACTTC.

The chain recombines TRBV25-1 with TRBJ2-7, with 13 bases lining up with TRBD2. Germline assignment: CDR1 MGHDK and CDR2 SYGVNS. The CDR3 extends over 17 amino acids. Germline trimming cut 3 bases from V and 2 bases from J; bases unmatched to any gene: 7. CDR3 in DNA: TGTGCCAGCAGTGAGCTCGGACTAGCGGGAGAAACCTACGAGCAGTACTTC. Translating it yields CASSELGLAGETYEQYF.

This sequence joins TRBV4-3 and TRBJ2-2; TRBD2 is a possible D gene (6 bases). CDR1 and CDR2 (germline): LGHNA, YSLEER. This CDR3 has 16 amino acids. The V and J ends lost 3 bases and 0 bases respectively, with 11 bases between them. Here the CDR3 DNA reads TGCGCCAGCAGCCAGCCGCTAGCGACGAACACCGGGGAGCTGTTTTTT. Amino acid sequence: CASSQPLATNTGELFF.

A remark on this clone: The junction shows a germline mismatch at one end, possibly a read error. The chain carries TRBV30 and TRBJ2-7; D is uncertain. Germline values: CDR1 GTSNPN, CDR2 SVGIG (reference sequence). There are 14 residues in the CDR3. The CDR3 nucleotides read TGTGCCTGGAGTGGGTACAGTGCCGTTGTGCCGACAATTTTC. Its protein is CAWSGYSAVVPTIF.

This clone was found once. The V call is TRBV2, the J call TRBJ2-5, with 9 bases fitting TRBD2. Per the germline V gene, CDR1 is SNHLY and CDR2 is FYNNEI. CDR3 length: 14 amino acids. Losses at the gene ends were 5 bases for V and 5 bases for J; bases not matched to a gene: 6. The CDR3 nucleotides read TGTGCCAGCAGTTTAGCGGGGGCAGGGGAGACCCAGTACTTC. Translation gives CASSLAGAGETQYF.

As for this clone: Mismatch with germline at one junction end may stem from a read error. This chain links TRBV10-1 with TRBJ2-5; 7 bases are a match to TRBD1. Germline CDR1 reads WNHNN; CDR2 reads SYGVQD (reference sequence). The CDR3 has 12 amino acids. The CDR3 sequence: CASSESSQGENF. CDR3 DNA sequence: TGCGCCAGCAGTGAGTCGAGCCAGGGGGAAAACTTC.

CDR3 sequence (DNA): TGCGCCAGCATAGACCCAACCCTAGGGGCTTTCTTT. The encoded protein is CASIDPTLGAFF. The rearrangement links TRBV23-1 to TRBJ1-1; D is ambiguous. TRBV23-1 is identified as an open reading frame with a role that is uncertain. The CDR3 length is 12 residues. V was cut by 7 bases and J by 11 bases, with 17 bases left in between.

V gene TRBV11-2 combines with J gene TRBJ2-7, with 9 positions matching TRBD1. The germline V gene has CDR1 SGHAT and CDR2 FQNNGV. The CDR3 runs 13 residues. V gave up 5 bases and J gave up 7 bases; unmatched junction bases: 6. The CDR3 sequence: CASSRGQGGEQYF. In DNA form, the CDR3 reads TGTGCCAGCAGCCGGGGACAGGGAGGAGAGCAGTACTTC. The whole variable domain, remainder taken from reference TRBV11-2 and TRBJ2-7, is EAGVAQSPRYKIIEKRQSVAFWCNPISGHATLYWYQQILGQGPKLLIQFQNNGVVDDSQLPKDRFSAERLKGVDSTLKIQPAKLEDSAVYLCASSRGQGGEQYFGPGTRLTVT.

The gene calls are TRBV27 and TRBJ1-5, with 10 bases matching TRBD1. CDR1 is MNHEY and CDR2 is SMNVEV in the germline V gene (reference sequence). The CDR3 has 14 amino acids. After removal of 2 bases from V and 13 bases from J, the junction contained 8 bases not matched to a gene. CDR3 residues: CASSLRTGGSTQHF. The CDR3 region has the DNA TGTGCCAGCAGTTTAAGGACAGGGGGGTCGACTCAGCATTTT.

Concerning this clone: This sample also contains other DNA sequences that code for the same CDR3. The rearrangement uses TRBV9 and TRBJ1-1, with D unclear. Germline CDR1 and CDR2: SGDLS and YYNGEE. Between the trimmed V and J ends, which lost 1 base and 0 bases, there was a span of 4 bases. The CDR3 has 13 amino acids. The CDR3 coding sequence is TGTGCCAGCAGCGTACGCATGAACACTGAAGCTTTCTTT. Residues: CASSVRMNTEAFF.

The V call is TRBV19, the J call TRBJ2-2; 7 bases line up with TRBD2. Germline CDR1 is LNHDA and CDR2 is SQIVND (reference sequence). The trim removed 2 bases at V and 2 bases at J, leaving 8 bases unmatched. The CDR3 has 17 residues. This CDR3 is CASSIRGLAANTGELFF. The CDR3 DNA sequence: TGTGCCAGTAGTATAAGGGGCCTAGCGGCAAACACCGGGGAGCTGTTTTTT.

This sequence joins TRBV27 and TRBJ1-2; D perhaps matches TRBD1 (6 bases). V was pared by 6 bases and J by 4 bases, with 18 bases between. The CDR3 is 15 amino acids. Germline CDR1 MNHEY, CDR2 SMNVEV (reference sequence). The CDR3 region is CASSPGATAVYGYTF. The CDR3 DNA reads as TGTGCCAGCAGCCCGGGGGCTACGGCCGTCTATGGCTACACCTTC.

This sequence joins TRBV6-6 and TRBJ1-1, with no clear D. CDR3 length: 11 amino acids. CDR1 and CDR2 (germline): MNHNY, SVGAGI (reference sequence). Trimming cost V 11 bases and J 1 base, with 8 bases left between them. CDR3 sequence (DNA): TGTGCCGTCTGGGGGAACACTGAAGCTTTCTTT. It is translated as CAVWGNTEAFF.